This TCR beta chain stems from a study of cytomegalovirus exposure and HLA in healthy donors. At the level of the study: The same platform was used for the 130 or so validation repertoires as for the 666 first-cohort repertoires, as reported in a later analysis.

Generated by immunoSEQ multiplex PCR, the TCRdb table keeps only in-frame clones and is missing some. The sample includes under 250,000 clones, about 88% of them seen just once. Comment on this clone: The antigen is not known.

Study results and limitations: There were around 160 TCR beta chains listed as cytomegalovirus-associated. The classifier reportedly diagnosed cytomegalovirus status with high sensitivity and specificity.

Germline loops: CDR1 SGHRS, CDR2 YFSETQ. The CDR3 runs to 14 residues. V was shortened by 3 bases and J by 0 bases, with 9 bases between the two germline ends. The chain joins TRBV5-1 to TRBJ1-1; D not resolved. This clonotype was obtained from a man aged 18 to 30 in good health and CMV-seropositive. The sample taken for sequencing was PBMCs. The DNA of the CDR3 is TGCGCCAGCAGCTCTGAGTCCTTGAACACTGAAGCTTTCTTT. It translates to CASSSESLNTEAFF.